The clone carrying this T cell receptor (beta chain) showed up many times. The antigen is not known. Germline V gene data show CDR1 as MGHRA and CDR2 as YSYEKL. This CDR3 has 15 amino acids. V shed 1 base, J shed 5 bases, and the junction held 4 bases outside the gene matches. This entry belongs to a study of CD8 T cells in ankylosing spondylitis. Study observations and caveats: One TCR beta motif, made up of roughly eight highly homologous variants, appeared characteristic of ankylosing spondylitis blood. Some of the motif variants had earlier been found in reactive arthritis patients' fluid and blood. In ankylosing spondylitis patients, matched synovial fluid reportedly showed significant enrichment of disease-linked clones.

Using quantitative 5'-RACE with molecular barcodes, the authors made TCR beta libraries. A single record per CDR3 protein comes from TCRdb applying MiXCR to the 5' RACE reads. The sample holds about 500,000 distinct CDR3 sequences, roughly 5.3% seen once. The V call is TRBV4-1, the J call TRBJ2-1; TRBD2 aligns across 8 bases. This TCR derives from a male donor with ankylosing spondylitis. Material: blood, either unsorted or a sorted T cell fraction (not recorded which). CDR3 region: CASSQVRGRNNEQFF. The CDR3 DNA reads TGCGCCAGCAGCCAAGTACGCGGGAGGAACAATGAGCAGTTCTTC.